This T cell receptor beta chain was observed in a study of T cell repertoires in cytomegalovirus infection. V was clipped by 1 base and J by 5 bases, with 6 bases between them. There are 13 residues in the CDR3. Germline V gene lookup returns CDR1 SGHDN and CDR2 FVKESK. TCRdb re-analysed the reads in MiXCR, keeping a single row per CDR3 protein. The sample contains fewer than 250,000 distinct CDR3 sequences, around 12% of which appear only once. The clonotype originates from a human donor in good health (CMV status not recorded). Some clones in this sample may be carry-over from other donors' samples. The V gene is TRBV14, the J gene TRBJ1-3; no definite D call. Sequences were obtained from PBMCs. CDR3 loop: CASSQGGRNTIYF. The CDR3 coding sequence is TGTGCCAGCAGCCAAGGGGGAAGAAACACCATATATTTT.